This entry features one TCR beta chain sequence. The data were obtained in a study of blood T cells in healthy people across ages. The CDR3 sequence is 13 residues long. Healthy Caucasians from Russia aged about 6 to 100 served as donors. Peripheral blood from each donor was collected in a volume of roughly 9.8 milliliters. Per individual sample, total RNA of at least 5.5 micrograms was extracted. The use of a sample-barcoded 5' primer and a J-beta primer mix characterized a second PCR of about 7 to 12 cycles. Every cDNA molecule bore a tag from a template-switch adaptor containing 12 random nucleotides. TCRdb ran MiXCR on the 5' RACE reads and lists one entry per CDR3 protein. Of roughly 1.5 million distinct CDR3 sequences in the sample, less than 45% were seen once.

The sequence was collected from a woman younger than 30 in good health. This chain links TRBV21-1 with TRBJ1-6; whether TRBD1, the table's D call, matches the DNA was not checked. TRBV21-1 is given as a pseudogene. Sample: blood. CDR3 DNA sequence: TGTGCCAGCAGCAAAGCGAAGACACTCCGGGTCCACTTT. Translating gives CASSKAKTLRVHF.